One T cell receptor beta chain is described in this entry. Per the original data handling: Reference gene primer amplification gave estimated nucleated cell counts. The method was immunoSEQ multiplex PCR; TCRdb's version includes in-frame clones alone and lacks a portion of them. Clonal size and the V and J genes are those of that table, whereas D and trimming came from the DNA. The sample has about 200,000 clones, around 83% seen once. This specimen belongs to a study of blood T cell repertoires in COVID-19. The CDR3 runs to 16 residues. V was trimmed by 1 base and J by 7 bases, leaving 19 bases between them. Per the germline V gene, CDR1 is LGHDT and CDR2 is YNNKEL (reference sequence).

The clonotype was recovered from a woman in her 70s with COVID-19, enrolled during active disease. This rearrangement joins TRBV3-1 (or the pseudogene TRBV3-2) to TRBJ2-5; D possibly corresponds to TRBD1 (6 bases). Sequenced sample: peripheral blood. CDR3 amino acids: CASSQADRSLGGTQYF. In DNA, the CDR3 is TGTGCCAGCAGCCAAGCTGACAGGTCTCTGGGTGGGACCCAGTACTTC.